A single sample is the source of the 32 T cell receptor beta chains below, sequenced in a study of technical replicates of blood from four donors. This table comes from immunoSEQ multiplex PCR, and its TCRdb copy is limited to in-frame clones, with some not included. The table lists about 70,000 clones, approximately 94% of them singletons. The sample was T cells isolated from PBMCs. These receptors came from a human donor in good health.

The sample holds one count of this clone. V usage is TRBV9 and J usage is TRBJ1-2, with TRBD1 identical over 7 bases. Germline CDR1 SGDLS, CDR2 YYNGEE. Germline trimming cut 3 bases from V and 6 bases from J; bases unmatched to any gene: 5. This CDR3 comprises 13 residues. In DNA, the CDR3 is TGTGCCAGCAGCGATACAGGGGTGAATGGCTACACCTTC. Protein product: CASSDTGVNGYTF.

The chain recombines TRBV27 with TRBJ2-5; 8 nucleotides agree with TRBD2. This CDR3 region has 14 residues. The germline V gene encodes CDR1 MNHEY and CDR2 SMNVEV (reference sequence). V gave up 6 bases and J gave up 1 base; unmatched junction bases: 4. The CDR3 DNA reads as TGTGCCAGCAGCTGGACTAGCCTCCAAGAGACCCAGTACTTC. Protein product: CASSWTSLQETQYF.

The genes are TRBV11-3 and TRBJ1-3, with a weak D call TRBD1 (5 bases). Trimming removed 5 bases from V and 0 bases from J, with 11 bases in between. The CDR3 consists of 15 residues. Germline CDR1 is SGHNT and CDR2 is YENEEA. For the CDR3, the DNA is TGTGCCAGCAGCCAGTCGGGGGTCTCTGGAAACACCATATATTTT. It encodes CASSQSGVSGNTIYF. Full variable domain (remainder filled in from reference TRBV11-3 and TRBJ1-3): EAGVVQSPRYKIIEKKQPVAFWCNPISGHNTLYWYLQNLGQGPELLIRYENEEAVDDSQLPKDRFSAERLKGVDSTLKIQPAELGDSAVYLCASSQSGVSGNTIYFGEGSWLTVV.

This chain connects TRBV5-1 to TRBJ2-3; D gene uncertain. The CDR3 is made up of 15 amino acids. Per the germline V gene, CDR1 is SGHRS and CDR2 is YFSETQ. V lost 0 bases, J lost 1 base, and 9 bases lay in between. CDR3 nucleotides: TGCGCCAGCAGCTTGGCCCTCGCGGGCACAGATACGCAGTATTTT. Translation: CASSLALAGTDTQYF.

This clone was counted once. The V gene is TRBV28, the J gene TRBJ2-7; tentative D call: TRBD1 (6 bases). Germline V gene data show CDR1 as MDHEN and CDR2 as SYDVKM. Trimming took 1 base from V and 4 from J, leaving 11 bases between them. This CDR3 region has 14 residues. In DNA form, the CDR3 reads TGTGCCAGCAGTTTATTGGACAGTCTTTACGAGCAGTACTTC. It yields the protein CASSLLDSLYEQYF. The full variable domain, rest sourced from reference TRBV28 and TRBJ2-7, is DVKVTQSSRYLVKRTGEKVFLECVQDMDHENMFWYRQDPGLGLRLIYFSYDVKMKEKGDIPEGYSVSREKKERFSLILESASTNQTSMYLCASSLLDSLYEQYFGPGTRLTVT.

V gene TRBV6-6 combines with J gene TRBJ2-7; 9 bases match TRBD2. The germline V gene has CDR1 MNHNY and CDR2 SVGAGI (reference sequence). Germline trimming cut 6 bases from V and 12 bases from J; bases unmatched to any gene: 18. The CDR3 totals 15 residues. CDR3: CASSLVGVAGDDWYF. The CDR3 DNA follows: TGTGCCAGCAGCTTAGTGGGGGTAGCGGGAGATGATTGGTACTTC.

The chain joins TRBV4-3 to TRBJ2-5; 7 bases are a match to TRBD1. CDR3 length: 15 amino acids. Germline CDR1 LGHNA, CDR2 YSLEER. V shed 0 bases and J 4 bases; nucleotides not matched to a gene: 5. CDR3: CASSQDWGQRETQYF. DNA of the CDR3: TGCGCCAGCAGCCAAGATTGGGGACAGAGAGAGACCCAGTACTTC.

The chain combines TRBV5-1 with TRBJ2-3; 13 nucleotides match TRBD2. The V gene's germline CDR1 is SGHRS and CDR2 YFSETQ. This CDR3 spans 17 amino acids. V lost 2 bases and J lost 3; bases outside the gene matches: 6. CDR3 in amino acids: CASSLLAGGSGTDTQYF. CDR3 nucleotides: TGCGCCAGCAGCTTACTAGCGGGAGGGTCGGGAACAGATACGCAGTATTTT.

The V call is TRBV7-6, the J call TRBJ2-3; 11 nucleotides match TRBD2. Germline trimming cut 6 bases from V and 5 bases from J; bases unmatched to any gene: 13. The CDR3 has 17 amino acids. Germline V gene data show CDR1 as SGHVS and CDR2 as FNYEAQ. The CDR3: CASSLLAGGPGLDTQYF. CDR3 bases: TGTGCCAGCAGTTTATTAGCGGGAGGGCCAGGGTTAGATACGCAGTATTTT.

The gene calls are TRBV20-1 and TRBJ2-5; D gene uncertain. Germline CDR1 and CDR2: DFQATT and SNEGSKA (reference sequence). CDR3 length equals 11 residues. The ends were cut back, 5 bases at V and 7 bases at J, with 11 bases in the middle. CDR3 region: CSAVRSGTQYF. CDR3 DNA sequence: TGCAGTGCTGTCCGCTCCGGGACCCAGTACTTC.

This chain joins TRBV19 and TRBJ2-6; D remains unclear. V shed 6 bases and J shed 0 bases, with 3 bases lying between them. Germline V gives CDR1 LNHDA, CDR2 SQIVND (reference sequence). CDR3 size: 13 residues. The CDR3 sequence is CASSHSGANVLTF. As DNA, the CDR3 is TGTGCCAGTAGCCACTCTGGGGCCAACGTCCTGACTTTC. Drawing the rest from reference TRBV19 and TRBJ2-6, the complete variable domain is DGGITQSPKYLFRKEGQNVTLSCEQNLNHDAMYWYRQDPGQGLRLIYYSQIVNDFQKGDIAEGYSVSREKKESFPLTVTSAQKNPTAFYLCASSHSGANVLTFGAGSRLTVL.

V gene TRBV29-1 combines with J gene TRBJ2-7, with no clear D. Germline CDR1 and CDR2: SQVTM and ANQGSEA. Trimming removed 8 bases at V and 1 base at J, with 12 bases between. CDR3 length: 12 residues. DNA for the CDR3: TGCAGCCTGTCGACGGGTTCCTACGAGCAGTACTTC. It translates to CSLSTGSYEQYF.

This chain connects TRBV2 to TRBJ2-1; a weak D match, TRBD1 (5 bases). The germline V gene encodes CDR1 SNHLY and CDR2 FYNNEI. The CDR3 spans 14 residues. V was shortened by 10 bases and J by 8 bases, with 21 bases between the two germline ends. CDR3 in DNA: TGTGCCACACAGGTCCCTAAGGGGTTCGATGAGCAGTTCTTC. Its protein is CATQVPKGFDEQFF.

The CDR3 protein is CASSPGDRANYGYTF. The CDR3 DNA reads TGCGCCAGCAGCCCTGGGGACAGGGCTAACTATGGCTACACCTTC. This chain uses TRBV5-1 with TRBJ1-2; 9 bases map to TRBD1. The CDR3 sequence is 15 residues long. The J segment lost 0 bases and the V segment lost 4 bases, leaving 4 bases of the junction unmatched. CDR1 is SGHRS, CDR2 YFSETQ, per germline.

The rearrangement links TRBV28 to TRBJ1-1; the D is unclear. This CDR3 has 12 residues. Trimming removed 3 bases at V and 6 bases at J, with 8 bases between. In germline, CDR1 is MDHEN, CDR2 SYDVKM. The CDR3, as DNA: TGTGCCAGCAGTTTCATGGGCCCTGAAGCTTTCTTT. Protein product: CASSFMGPEAFF.

The J gene is TRBJ1-1, the V gene TRBV4-1; no clear D gene. Germline CDR1 reads MGHRA; CDR2 reads YSYEKL. Between the trimmed V and J ends, which lost 6 bases and 0 bases, there was a span of 14 bases. The CDR3 is made up of 15 amino acids. The CDR3: CASRIGRGMNTEAFF. Here the CDR3 DNA reads TGCGCCAGCAGAATAGGACGGGGTATGAACACTGAAGCTTTCTTT.

The J gene is TRBJ2-1, the V gene TRBV29-1, with TRBD2 matching 8 bases. Germline V gene lookup returns CDR1 SQVTM and CDR2 ANQGSEA. The CDR3 extends over 13 amino acids. V lost 4 bases, J lost 5 bases, and 4 bases stayed unmatched. CDR3 residues: CSVGLARNNEQFF. Here the CDR3 DNA reads TGCAGCGTTGGACTAGCGAGGAACAATGAGCAGTTCTTC.

The chain couples TRBV11-3 to TRBJ2-7, with 7 bases matching TRBD2. Germline V CDR1 and CDR2: SGHNT, YENEEA. This CDR3 is built from 16 residues. Trimming removed 0 bases from V and 6 bases from J; junction bases left unmatched: 11. The CDR3 spells CASSLDDWRESREQYF. The CDR3 DNA reads TGTGCCAGCAGCTTAGATGATTGGCGGGAGTCCCGCGAGCAGTACTTC.

CDR3 sequence reads: CSVGSGWNQPQHF. CDR3 sequence (DNA): TGCAGCGTTGGATCAGGATGGAATCAGCCCCAGCATTTT. The genes are TRBV29-1 and TRBJ1-5, with D hard to call. The CDR3 runs 13 residues. Germline assignment: CDR1 SQVTM and CDR2 ANQGSEA. V lost 4 bases, J lost 4 bases, and 11 bases lay in between.

The genes are TRBV4-1 and TRBJ1-2, with 8 bases aligning to TRBD1. Germline CDR1 and CDR2: MGHRA and YSYEKL. Germline trimming cut 4 bases from V and 4 bases from J; bases unmatched to any gene: 5. CDR3 length equals 14 residues. In DNA form, the CDR3 reads TGCGCCAGCAGCCCCCGGACAGGGTCCTATGGCTACACCTTC. Protein sequence: CASSPRTGSYGYTF.

The genes are TRBV9 and TRBJ2-7, with D perhaps matching TRBD1 (6 bases). Trimming took 3 bases from V and 2 from J, leaving 9 bases between them. The germline gives CDR1 SGDLS, CDR2 YYNGEE. This CDR3 has 13 residues. This CDR3 reads CASSADRTYEQYF. CDR3 sequence (DNA): TGTGCCAGCAGCGCCGACAGGACCTACGAGCAGTACTTC.

The chain joins TRBV28 to TRBJ2-3, with D possibly being TRBD2 (5 bases). CDR1 and CDR2 (germline): MDHEN, SYDVKM. V lost 5 bases to trimming and J lost 8 bases, with 11 bases between them. The CDR3 runs to 12 residues. The CDR3, as DNA: TGTGCCAGCAGTCGCGGACGGGGTACGCAGTATTTT. This sequence encodes CASSRGRGTQYF.

The gene calls are TRBV5-1 and TRBJ2-7; TRBD2 agrees at 13 bases. The CDR3 spans 18 residues. Trimming cost V 4 bases and J 2 bases; bases outside gene matches: 12. Germline V gene sequence: CDR1 SGHRS, CDR2 YFSETQ. CDR3: CASSGSGTSGIITYEQYF. The CDR3 nucleotides read TGCGCCAGCAGCGGGTCCGGGACTAGCGGGATAATAACCTACGAGCAGTACTTC.

This sequence joins TRBV2 and TRBJ1-5; D is uncertain. Germline CDR1 reads SNHLY; CDR2 reads FYNNEI. This CDR3 has 13 amino acids. Trimming removed 7 bases at V and 2 bases at J, with 9 bases between. CDR3: CASNGEGNQPQHF. DNA of the CDR3: TGTGCCAGCAATGGGGAGGGCAATCAGCCCCAGCATTTT.

This chain connects TRBV4-1 to TRBJ2-5, with TRBD1 matching 7 bases. The trim removed 4 bases at V and 2 bases at J, leaving 4 bases unmatched. In germline, CDR1 is MGHRA, CDR2 YSYEKL. The CDR3 is 14 amino acids. The CDR3 DNA reads TGCGCCAGCAGCCTTCGACAGGGACAAGAGACCCAGTACTTC. Its protein is CASSLRQGQETQYF.

The chain uses TRBV6-1 and TRBJ2-5; TRBD2 aligns across 8 bases. The J call may be mistaken, given a closer DNA end match to TRBJ2-7. Germline V lookup: CDR1 MNHNS, CDR2 SASEGT. The CDR3 has 13 amino acids. CDR3 amino acids: CASTGRDGGEQYF. In nucleotides, the CDR3 is TGTGCCAGCACCGGGAGGGATGGGGGCGAGCAGTACTTC.

The chain has TRBV9 and TRBJ1-4; D unresolved. CDR3 size: 13 residues. The V end was cut by 0 bases, the J end by 5 bases, with 5 bases between. Germline V gene lookup returns CDR1 SGDLS and CDR2 YYNGEE. CDR3 loop: CASSVGANEKLFF. The CDR3, as DNA: TGTGCCAGCAGCGTAGGCGCGAATGAAAAACTGTTTTTT.

The chain links TRBV29-1 to TRBJ2-5; no firm D call. CDR1 and CDR2 from the germline V gene are SQVTM and ANQGSEA. The CDR3 has 13 amino acids. With 1 base removed from V and 1 base from J, the gap between germline ends came to 7 bases. CDR3 DNA sequence: TGCAGCGTTGAAGCGGGTTCCCAAGAGACCCAGTACTTC. Its protein is CSVEAGSQETQYF.

This sequence joins TRBV4-2 and TRBJ2-7, with 7 bases fitting TRBD2. The CDR3 sequence is 17 residues long. CDR1 and CDR2 from the germline V gene are LGHNA and YNFKEQ. The J segment lost 2 bases and the V segment lost 3 bases, leaving 13 bases of the junction unmatched. Here the CDR3 DNA reads TGTGCCAGCAGCCAGGCCGAATACACTAGCGTAGCCTACGAGCAGTACTTC. This sequence encodes CASSQAEYTSVAYEQYF.

V is TRBV6-5 and J is TRBJ1-2, with TRBD1 identical over 8 bases. CDR3 length: 13 amino acids. The germline CDR1 and CDR2 sequences are MNHEY and SVGAGI. V dropped 1 base and J dropped 6; count of bases not matched to a gene: 1. The CDR3 nucleotides read TGTGCCAGCAGTTACTTGGACAGGGATGGCTACACCTTC. Translating it yields CASSYLDRDGYTF.

V gene TRBV27 combines with J gene TRBJ2-7; the D gene is possibly TRBD1 (6 bases). Per the germline V gene, CDR1 is MNHEY and CDR2 is SMNVEV (reference sequence). V lost 1 base to trimming and J lost 2 bases, with 21 bases between them. This CDR3 region has 18 residues. The CDR3 loop is CASSLFTGLGRLTYEQYF. The CDR3 DNA reads as TGTGCCAGCAGTTTATTTACAGGGCTGGGGCGGCTGACCTACGAGCAGTACTTC.

V gene TRBV12-5 combines with J gene TRBJ2-5, with TRBD2 matching 10 bases. The CDR3 extends over 15 amino acids. The trim removed 4 bases at V and 5 bases at J, leaving 7 bases unmatched. CDR1 is LGHNT and CDR2 is FRNRAP in the germline V gene. The DNA of the CDR3 is TGTGCTAGTGGTTCGGGGACTAGCGCGGGCGAGACCCAGTACTTC. Translation gives CASGSGTSAGETQYF. The full variable domain, completed using reference TRBV12-5 and TRBJ2-5, is DARVTQTPRHKVTEMGQEVTMRCQPILGHNTVFWYRQTMMQGLELLAYFRNRAPLDDSGMPKDRFSAEMPDATLATLKIQPSEPRDSAVYFCASGSGTSAGETQYFGPGTRLLVL.